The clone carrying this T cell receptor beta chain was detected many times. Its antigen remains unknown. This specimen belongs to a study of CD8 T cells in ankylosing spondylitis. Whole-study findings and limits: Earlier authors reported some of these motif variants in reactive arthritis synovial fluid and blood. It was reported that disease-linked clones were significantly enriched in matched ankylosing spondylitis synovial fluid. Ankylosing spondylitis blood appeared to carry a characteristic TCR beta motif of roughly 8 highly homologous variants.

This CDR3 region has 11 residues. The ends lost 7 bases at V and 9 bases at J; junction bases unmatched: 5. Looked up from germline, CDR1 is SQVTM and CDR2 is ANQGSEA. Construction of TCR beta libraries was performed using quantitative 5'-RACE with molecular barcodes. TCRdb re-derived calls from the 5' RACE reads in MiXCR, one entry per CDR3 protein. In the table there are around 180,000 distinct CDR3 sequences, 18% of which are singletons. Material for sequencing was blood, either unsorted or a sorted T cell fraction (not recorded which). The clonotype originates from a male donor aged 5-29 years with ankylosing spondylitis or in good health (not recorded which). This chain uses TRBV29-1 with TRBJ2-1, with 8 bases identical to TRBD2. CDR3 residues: CSAGTSSEQFF. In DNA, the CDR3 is TGCAGCGCCGGGACTAGTAGTGAGCAGTTCTTC.